Listed below are T cell receptor beta chains from one sample, sequenced in a study of shared clonotypes between healthy human individuals. Profiling relied on immunoSEQ multiplex PCR, and the TCRdb table lists in-frame clones only, not all of them. The sample lists under 350,000 clones, roughly 84% occurring once. Sequencing was done on a sample of memory CD8+ T cells sorted from blood. All receptors derive from a man younger than 35 in good health. The CDR3 runs from the conserved cysteine through the conserved F or W. Fields, in order: D gene, clone size, J gene, V gene, CDR3 DNA, CDR3 protein. D genes are given only for firm matches. Clone size, where shown, is once, few, many, or a class for clones that have expanded.

>NA|NA|TRBJ1-2|TRBV6-1
TGTGCCAGCAGTGACCCCCCCCCGAACTATGGCTACACCTTC
CASSDPPPNYGYTF
>NA|NA|TRBJ1-6|TRBV6-1
TGTGCCAGCAGTGAAACAGGGAATTCACCCCTCCACTTT
CASSETGNSPLHF
>TRBD2|NA|TRBJ2-2|TRBV7-6
TGTGCCAGCAGCTTTCCTAAGCGGGAGGTGAACACCGGGGAGCTGTTTTTT
CASSFPKREVNTGELFF
>TRBD1|NA|TRBJ2-2|TRBV9
TGTGCCAGCAGCGTCGGGGTTCTGACAGGGCTTGGCACCGGGGAGCTGTTTTTT
CASSVGVLTGLGTGELFF
>NA|NA|TRBJ1-2|TRBV29-1
TGCAGCGTTGAAGGCCCAGGGCCCTATGGCTACACCTTC
CSVEGPGPYGYTF
>NA|NA|TRBJ2-5|TRBV7-9
TGTGCCAGCAGCCCTCGACAGGTATTAGAGTCCCAGTACTTC
CASSPRQVLESQYF
>NA|few|TRBJ2-1|TRBV5-6
TGTGCCAGCAGGCCCCTCGCCAGCGACAATGAGCAGTTCTTC
CASRPLASDNEQFF
>NA|NA|TRBJ1-2|TRBV7-9
TGTGCCAGCAGTTCCACGGTGGGTAACTATGGCTACACCTTC
CASSSTVGNYGYTF
>TRBD2|NA|TRBJ2-3|TRBV6-4
TGTGCCAGCAGTGTTTTAGCGGGGGGCACAGATACGCAGTATTTT
CASSVLAGGTDTQYF
>TRBD1|many|TRBJ1-2|TRBV6-1
TGTGCCAGCAGTGAGTTAGGGGGCTTAGGCTACACCTTC
CASSELGGLGYTF
>TRBD2|NA|TRBJ2-3|TRBV13
TGTGCCAGCAGCTTTCGACTAGCGGGGGTAGATACGCAGTATTTT
CASSFRLAGVDTQYF
>TRBD2|NA|TRBJ2-3|TRBV20-1
TGCAGCTGGGAGGGATACGGTACGCAGTATTTT
CSWEGYGTQYF
>NA|NA|TRBJ2-1|TRBV4-1
TGCGCCAGCAGCCAAGATCTTGGCGGCAATGAGCAGTTCTTC
CASSQDLGGNEQFF
>NA|NA|TRBJ2-2|TRBV9
TGTGCCAGCAGCGTAGCGGGGGAGAGCACCGGGGAGCTGTTTTTT
CASSVAGESTGELFF
>NA|NA|TRBJ1-2|TRBV7-9
TGTGCCAGCAGCTTAGAGCCGACCTATGGCTACACCTTC
CASSLEPTYGYTF
>NA|NA|TRBJ1-2|TRBV30
TGTGCCTGGAGTCCCCCGGGGGCGCTTGACTACACCTTC
CAWSPPGALDYTF
>NA|NA|TRBJ1-2|TRBV5-6
TGTGCCAGCAGGCGCCCGGGAGCTCCTTCCTATGGCTACACCTTC
CASRRPGAPSYGYTF
>NA|NA|TRBJ2-1|TRBV11-2
TGTGCCAGCAGGTCACCCCTTTCGACTAGCAATGAGCAGTTCTTC
CASRSPLSTSNEQFF
>NA|NA|TRBJ2-6|TRBV5-4
TGTGCCAGCAGCCCGGGAATCGTCTCTGGGGCCAACGTCCTGACTTTC
CASSPGIVSGANVLTF
>NA|many|TRBJ1-1|TRBV5-1
TGCGCCAGCAGGGATAAACAGGGTGTACTAATGAACACTGAAGCTTTCTTT
CASRDKQGVLMNTEAFF
>TRBD1|NA|TRBJ2-1|TRBV4-1
TGCGCCAGCAGCCAAGGACAGGGTTACAATGAGCAGTTCTTC
CASSQGQGYNEQFF
>NA|NA|TRBJ1-6|TRBV27
TGTGCCAGCAGATTGGACAGAAAGAGTACCTATAATTCACCCCTCCACTTT
CASRLDRKSTYNSPLHF
>TRBD1|NA|TRBJ1-5|TRBV27
TGTGCCAGCAGGCCAGGGGGCAGCAATCAGCCCCAGCATTTT
CASRPGGSNQPQHF
>NA|NA|TRBJ2-5|TRBV7-8
TGTGCCAGCAGCTTTGGGGCCCAAGAGACCCAGTACTTC
CASSFGAQETQYF
>NA|NA|TRBJ1-1|TRBV5-8
TGTGCCAGCAGCTTGGAATTCGCGTCGGGTCCGAACACTGAAGCTTTCTTT
CASSLEFASGPNTEAFF
>NA|NA|TRBJ1-1|TRBV2
TGTGCCAGCAGTGAAGCGCTTCTTGAAGCTTTCTTT
CASSEALLEAFF
>NA|many|TRBJ2-1|TRBV20-1
TGCAGTGCTACCTGGGGGAATGAGCAGTTCTTC
CSATWGNEQFF
>NA|once|TRBJ2-7|TRBV19
TGTGCCAGTAGTATAGGTACTAGCTCTCCCTACGAGCAGTACTTC
CASSIGTSSPYEQYF